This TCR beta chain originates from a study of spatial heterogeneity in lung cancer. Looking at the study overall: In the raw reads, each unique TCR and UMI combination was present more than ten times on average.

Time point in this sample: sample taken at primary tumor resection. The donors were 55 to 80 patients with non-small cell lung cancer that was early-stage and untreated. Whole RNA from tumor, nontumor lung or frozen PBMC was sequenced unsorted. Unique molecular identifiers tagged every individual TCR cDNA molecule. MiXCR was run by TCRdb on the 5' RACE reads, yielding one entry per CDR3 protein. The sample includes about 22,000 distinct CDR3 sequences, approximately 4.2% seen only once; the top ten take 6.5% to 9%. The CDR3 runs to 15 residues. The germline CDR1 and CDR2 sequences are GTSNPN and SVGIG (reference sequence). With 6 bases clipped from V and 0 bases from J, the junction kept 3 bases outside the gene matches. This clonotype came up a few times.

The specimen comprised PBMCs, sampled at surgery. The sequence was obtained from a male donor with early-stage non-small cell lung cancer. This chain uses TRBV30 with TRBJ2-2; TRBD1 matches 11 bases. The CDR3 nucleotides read TGTGCCTGCGGGGACAGGGGGGCGAACACCGGGGAGCTGTTTTTT. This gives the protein CACGDRGANTGELFF.